This TCR beta chain was identified during a study of radiation and T cells in renal cell carcinoma. CDR3 length: 13 amino acids. Germline V gives CDR1 LNHDA, CDR2 SQIVND (reference sequence). Trimming cost V 7 bases and J 1 base, with 10 bases left between them. Time point defined: blood 2 weeks post-SBRT. Treatment meaning: 15 Gy SBRT to primary tumor, nephrectomy 4 weeks later. The assay was immunoSEQ multiplex PCR, and TCRdb's table has in-frame clones only and misses some. The table records some 80,000 clones, just over 85% of them present only once. This receptor was identified in a woman in her 50s with renal cell carcinoma. Source: blood, taken from a patient whose treatment included radiotherapy and nephrectomy. The chain couples TRBV19 to TRBJ1-2, with a tentative D call TRBD1 (6 bases). The CDR3 sequence is CASMDSRNYGYTF. The CDR3 DNA reads as TGTGCCAGTATGGACAGCCGTAACTATGGCTACACCTTC.